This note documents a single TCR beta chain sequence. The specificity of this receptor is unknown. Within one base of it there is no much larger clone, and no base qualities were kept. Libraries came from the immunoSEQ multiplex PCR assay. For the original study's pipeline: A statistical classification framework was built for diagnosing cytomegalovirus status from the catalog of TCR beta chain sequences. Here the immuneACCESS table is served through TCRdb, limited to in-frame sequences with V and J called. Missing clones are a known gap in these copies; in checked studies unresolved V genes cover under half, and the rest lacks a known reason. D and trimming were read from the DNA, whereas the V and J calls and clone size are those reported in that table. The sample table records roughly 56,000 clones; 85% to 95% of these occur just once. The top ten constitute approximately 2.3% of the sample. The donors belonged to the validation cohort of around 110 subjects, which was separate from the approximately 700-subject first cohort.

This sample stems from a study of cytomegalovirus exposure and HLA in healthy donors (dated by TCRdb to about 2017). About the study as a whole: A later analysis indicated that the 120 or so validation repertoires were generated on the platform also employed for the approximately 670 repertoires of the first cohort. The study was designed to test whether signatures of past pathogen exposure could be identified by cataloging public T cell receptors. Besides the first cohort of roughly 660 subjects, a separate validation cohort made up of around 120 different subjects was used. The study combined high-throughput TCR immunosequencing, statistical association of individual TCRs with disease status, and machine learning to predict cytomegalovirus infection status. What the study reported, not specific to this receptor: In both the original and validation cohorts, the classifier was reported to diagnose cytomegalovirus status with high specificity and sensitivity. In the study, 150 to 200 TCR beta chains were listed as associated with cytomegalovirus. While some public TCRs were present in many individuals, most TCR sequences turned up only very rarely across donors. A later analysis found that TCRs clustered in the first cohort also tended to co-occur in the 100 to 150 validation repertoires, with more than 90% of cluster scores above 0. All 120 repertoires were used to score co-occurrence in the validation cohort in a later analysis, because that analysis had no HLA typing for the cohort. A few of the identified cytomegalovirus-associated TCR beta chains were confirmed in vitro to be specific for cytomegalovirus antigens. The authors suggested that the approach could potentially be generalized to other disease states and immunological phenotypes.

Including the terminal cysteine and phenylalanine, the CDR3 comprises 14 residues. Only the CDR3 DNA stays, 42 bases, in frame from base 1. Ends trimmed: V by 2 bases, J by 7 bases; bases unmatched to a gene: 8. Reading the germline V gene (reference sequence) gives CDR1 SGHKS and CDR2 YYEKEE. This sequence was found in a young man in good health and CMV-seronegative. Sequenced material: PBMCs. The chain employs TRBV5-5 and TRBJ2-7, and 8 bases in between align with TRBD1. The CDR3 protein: CASSLDRGSMEQYF. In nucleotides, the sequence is TGTGCCAGCAGCTTAGACAGGGGTTCTATGGAGCAGTACTTC.